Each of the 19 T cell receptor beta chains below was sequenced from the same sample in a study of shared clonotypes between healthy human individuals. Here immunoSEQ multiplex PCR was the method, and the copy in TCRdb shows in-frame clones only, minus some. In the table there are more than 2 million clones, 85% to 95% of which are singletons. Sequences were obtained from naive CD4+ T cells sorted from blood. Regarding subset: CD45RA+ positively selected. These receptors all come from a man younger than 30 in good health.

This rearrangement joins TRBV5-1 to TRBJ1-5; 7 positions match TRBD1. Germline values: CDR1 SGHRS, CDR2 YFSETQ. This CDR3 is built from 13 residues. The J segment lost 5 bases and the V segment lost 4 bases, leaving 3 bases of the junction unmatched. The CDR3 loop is CASSPTGYQPQHF. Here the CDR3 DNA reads TGCGCCAGCAGCCCGACAGGGTATCAGCCCCAGCATTTT.

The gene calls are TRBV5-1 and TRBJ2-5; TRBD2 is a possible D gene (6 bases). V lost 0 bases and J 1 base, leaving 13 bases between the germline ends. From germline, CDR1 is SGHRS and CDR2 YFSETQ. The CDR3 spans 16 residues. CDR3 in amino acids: CASSLAGGMGQETQYF. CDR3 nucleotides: TGCGCCAGCAGCTTGGCCGGGGGAATGGGCCAAGAGACCCAGTACTTC.

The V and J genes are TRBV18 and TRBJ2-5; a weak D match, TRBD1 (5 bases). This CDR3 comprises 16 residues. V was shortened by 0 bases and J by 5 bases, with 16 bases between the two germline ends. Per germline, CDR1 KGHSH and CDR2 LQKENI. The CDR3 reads CASSPPNAGSGETQYF. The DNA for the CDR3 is TGTGCCAGCTCACCACCGAACGCAGGGTCTGGGGAGACCCAGTACTTC.

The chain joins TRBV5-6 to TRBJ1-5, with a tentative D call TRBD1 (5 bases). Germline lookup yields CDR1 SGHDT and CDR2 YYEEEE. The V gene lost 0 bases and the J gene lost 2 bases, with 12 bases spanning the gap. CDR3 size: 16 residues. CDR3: CASSLAGAGGNQPQHF. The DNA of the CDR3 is TGTGCCAGCAGCTTGGCCGGGGCAGGAGGCAATCAGCCCCAGCATTTT.

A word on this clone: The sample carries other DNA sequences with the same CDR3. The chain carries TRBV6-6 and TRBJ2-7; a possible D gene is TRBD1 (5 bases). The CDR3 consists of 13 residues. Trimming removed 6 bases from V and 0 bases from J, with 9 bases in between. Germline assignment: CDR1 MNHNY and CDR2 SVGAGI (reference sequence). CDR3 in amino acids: CASSLTGSYEQYF. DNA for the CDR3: TGTGCCAGCAGCCTAACAGGCTCCTACGAGCAGTACTTC.

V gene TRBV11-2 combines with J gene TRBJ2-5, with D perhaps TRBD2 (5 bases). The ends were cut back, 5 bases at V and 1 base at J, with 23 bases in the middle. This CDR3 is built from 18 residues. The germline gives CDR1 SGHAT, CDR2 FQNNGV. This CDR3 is CASSPFPRGADVQETQYF. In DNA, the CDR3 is TGTGCCAGCAGCCCATTCCCACGCGGAGCGGACGTCCAAGAGACCCAGTACTTC.

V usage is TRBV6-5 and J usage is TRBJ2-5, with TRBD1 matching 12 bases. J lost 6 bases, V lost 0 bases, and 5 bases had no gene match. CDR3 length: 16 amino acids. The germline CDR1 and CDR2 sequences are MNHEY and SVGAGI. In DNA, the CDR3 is TGTGCCAGCAGTTACTCGGGGACAGGGGGCGCGAAGACCCAGTACTTC. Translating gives CASSYSGTGGAKTQYF.

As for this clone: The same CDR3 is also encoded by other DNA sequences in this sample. CDR3 nucleotide sequence: TGTGCCAGCAGCGTAGAGGGGGCGGGCGAGACCCAGTACTTC. Residues: CASSVEGAGETQYF. The chain links TRBV9 to TRBJ2-5; 7 nucleotides match TRBD1. The trim removed 0 bases at V and 5 bases at J, leaving 4 bases unmatched. CDR1 and CDR2 from the germline V gene are SGDLS and YYNGEE. The CDR3 length is 14 residues.

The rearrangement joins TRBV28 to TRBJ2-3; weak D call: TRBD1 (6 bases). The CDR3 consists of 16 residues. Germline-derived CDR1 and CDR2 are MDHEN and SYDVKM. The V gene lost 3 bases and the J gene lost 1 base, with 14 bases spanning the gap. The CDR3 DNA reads TGTGCCAGCAGTTTGGACAGCCAGGGGCGCACAGATACGCAGTATTTT. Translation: CASSLDSQGRTDTQYF.

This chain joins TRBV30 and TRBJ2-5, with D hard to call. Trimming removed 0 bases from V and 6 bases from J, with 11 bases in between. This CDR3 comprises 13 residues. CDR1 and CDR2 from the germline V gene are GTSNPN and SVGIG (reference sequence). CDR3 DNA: TGTGCCTGGAGTGTAAACCTTCAACAGACCCAGTACTTC. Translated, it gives CAWSVNLQQTQYF.

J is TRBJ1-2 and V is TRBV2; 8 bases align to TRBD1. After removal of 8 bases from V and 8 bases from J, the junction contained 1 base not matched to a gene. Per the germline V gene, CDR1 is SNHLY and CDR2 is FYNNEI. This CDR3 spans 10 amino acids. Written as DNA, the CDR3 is TGTGCCAGCTCAGGGGGCGGCTACACCTTC. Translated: CASSGGGYTF. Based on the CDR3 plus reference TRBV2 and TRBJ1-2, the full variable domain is EPEVTQTPSHQVTQMGQEVILRCVPISNHLYFYWYRQILGQKVEFLVSFYNNEISEKSEIFDDQFSVERPDGSNFTLKIRSTKLEDSAMYFCASSGGGYTFGSGTRLTVV.

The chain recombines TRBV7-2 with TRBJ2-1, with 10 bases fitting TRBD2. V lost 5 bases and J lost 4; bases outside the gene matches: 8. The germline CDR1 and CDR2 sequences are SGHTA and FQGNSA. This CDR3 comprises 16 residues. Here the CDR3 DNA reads TGTGCCAGCAGCCCTACTAGCGGGACTAAATACAATGAGCAGTTCTTC. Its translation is CASSPTSGTKYNEQFF. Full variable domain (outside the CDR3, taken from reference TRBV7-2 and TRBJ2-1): GAGVSQSPSNKVTEKGKDVELRCDPISGHTALYWYRQSLGQGLEFLIYFQGNSAPDKSGLPSDRFSAERTGGSVSTLTIQRTQQEDSAVYLCASSPTSGTKYNEQFFGPGTRLTVL.

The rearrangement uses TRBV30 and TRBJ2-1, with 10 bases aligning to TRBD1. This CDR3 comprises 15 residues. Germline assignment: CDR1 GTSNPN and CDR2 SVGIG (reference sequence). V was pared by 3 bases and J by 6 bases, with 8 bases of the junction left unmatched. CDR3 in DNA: TGTGCCTGGAGCCACCGGGGACAGGGGACCAATGAGCAGTTCTTC. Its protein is CAWSHRGQGTNEQFF.

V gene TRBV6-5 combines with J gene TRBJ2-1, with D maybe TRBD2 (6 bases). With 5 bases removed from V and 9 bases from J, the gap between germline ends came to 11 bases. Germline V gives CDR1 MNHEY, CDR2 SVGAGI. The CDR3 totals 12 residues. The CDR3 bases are TGTGCCAGCAGTCGACTAGTTGGTGAGCAGTTCTTC. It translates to CASSRLVGEQFF.

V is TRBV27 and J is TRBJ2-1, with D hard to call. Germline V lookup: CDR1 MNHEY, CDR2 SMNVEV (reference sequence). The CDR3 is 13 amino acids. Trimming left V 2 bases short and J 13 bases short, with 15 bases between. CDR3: CASSLAFGRDQFF. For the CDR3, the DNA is TGTGCCAGCAGTTTAGCGTTCGGCCGCGATCAGTTCTTC.

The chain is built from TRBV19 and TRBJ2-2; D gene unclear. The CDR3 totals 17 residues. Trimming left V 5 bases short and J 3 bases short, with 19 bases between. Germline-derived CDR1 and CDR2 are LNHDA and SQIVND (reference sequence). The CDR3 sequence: CASSPPWPDPDTGELFF. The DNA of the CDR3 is TGTGCCAGTAGTCCCCCCTGGCCGGACCCGGACACCGGGGAGCTGTTTTTT. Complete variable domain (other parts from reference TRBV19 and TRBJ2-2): DGGITQSPKYLFRKEGQNVTLSCEQNLNHDAMYWYRQDPGQGLRLIYYSQIVNDFQKGDIAEGYSVSREKKESFPLTVTSAQKNPTAFYLCASSPPWPDPDTGELFFGEGSRLTVL.

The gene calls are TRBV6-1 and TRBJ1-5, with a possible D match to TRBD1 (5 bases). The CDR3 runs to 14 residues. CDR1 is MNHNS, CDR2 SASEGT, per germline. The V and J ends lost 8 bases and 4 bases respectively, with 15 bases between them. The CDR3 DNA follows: TGTGCCAGCTCCTCAGGGTCGAGGAATCAGCCCCAGCATTTT. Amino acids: CASSSGSRNQPQHF.

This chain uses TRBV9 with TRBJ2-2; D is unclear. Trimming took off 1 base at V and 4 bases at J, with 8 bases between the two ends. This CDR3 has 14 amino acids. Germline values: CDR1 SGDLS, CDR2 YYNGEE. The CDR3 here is CASSVLAGTGELFF. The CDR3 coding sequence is TGTGCCAGCAGCGTATTGGCAGGCACCGGGGAGCTGTTTTTT.

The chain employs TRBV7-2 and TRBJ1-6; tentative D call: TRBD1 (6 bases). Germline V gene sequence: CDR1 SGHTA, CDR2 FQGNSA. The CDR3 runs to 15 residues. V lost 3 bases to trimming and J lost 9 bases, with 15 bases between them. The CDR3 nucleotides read TGTGCCAGCAGCTTGGGAGGGGGTGTAGGTTCACCCCTCCACTTT. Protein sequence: CASSLGGGVGSPLHF.